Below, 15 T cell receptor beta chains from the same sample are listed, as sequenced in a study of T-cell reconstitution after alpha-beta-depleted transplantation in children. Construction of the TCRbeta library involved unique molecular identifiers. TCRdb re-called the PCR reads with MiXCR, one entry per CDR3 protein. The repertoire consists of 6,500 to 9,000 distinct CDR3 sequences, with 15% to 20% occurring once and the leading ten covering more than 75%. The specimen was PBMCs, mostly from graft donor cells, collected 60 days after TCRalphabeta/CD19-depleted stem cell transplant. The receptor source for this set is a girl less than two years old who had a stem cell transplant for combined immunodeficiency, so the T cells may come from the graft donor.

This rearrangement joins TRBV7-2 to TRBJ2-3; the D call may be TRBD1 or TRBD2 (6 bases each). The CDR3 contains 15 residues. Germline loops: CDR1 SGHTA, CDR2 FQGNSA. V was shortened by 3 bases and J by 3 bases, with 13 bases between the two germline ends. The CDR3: CASSLGTGRTDTQYF. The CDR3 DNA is TGTGCCAGCAGCTTGGGCACAGGGAGGACAGATACGCAGTATTTT.

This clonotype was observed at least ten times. CDR3 sequence (DNA): TGCAGTGCTAGAGATCCAGGAGGGGCCAACGTCCTGACTTTC. Residues: CSARDPGGANVLTF. This sequence joins TRBV20-1 and TRBJ2-6; D unresolved. Between the trimmed V and J ends, which lost 0 bases and 4 bases, there was a span of 7 bases. This CDR3 has 14 amino acids. Per the germline V gene, CDR1 is DFQATT and CDR2 is SNEGSKA (reference sequence).

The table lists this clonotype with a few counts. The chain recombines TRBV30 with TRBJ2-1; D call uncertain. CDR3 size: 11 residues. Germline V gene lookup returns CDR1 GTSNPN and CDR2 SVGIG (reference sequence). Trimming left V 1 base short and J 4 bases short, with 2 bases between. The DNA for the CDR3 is TGTGCCTGGAGTGATTACAATGAGCAGTTCTTC. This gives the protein CAWSDYNEQFF. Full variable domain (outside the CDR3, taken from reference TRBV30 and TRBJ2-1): SQTIHQWPATLVQPVGSPLSLECTVEGTSNPNLYWYRQAAGRGLQLLFYSVGIGQISSEVPQNLSASRPQDRQFILSSKKLLLSDSGFYLCAWSDYNEQFFGPGTRLTVL.

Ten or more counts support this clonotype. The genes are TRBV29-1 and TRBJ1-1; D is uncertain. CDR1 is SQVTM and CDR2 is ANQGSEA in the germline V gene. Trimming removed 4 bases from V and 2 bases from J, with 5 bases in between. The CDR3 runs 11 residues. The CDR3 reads CSVALNTEAFF. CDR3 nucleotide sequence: TGCAGCGTTGCCCTCAACACTGAAGCTTTCTTT. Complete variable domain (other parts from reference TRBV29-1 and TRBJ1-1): SAVISQKPSRDICQRGTSLTIQCQVDSQVTMMFWYRQQPGQSLTLIATANQGSEATYESGFVIDKFPISRPNLTFSTLTVSNMSPEDSSIYLCSVALNTEAFFGQGTRLTVV.

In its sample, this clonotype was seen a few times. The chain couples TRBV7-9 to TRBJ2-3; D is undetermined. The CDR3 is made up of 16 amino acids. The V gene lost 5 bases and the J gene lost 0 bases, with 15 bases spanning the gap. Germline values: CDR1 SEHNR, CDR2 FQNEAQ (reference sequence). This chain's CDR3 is CASSPHPRSSTDTQYF. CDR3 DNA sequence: TGTGCCAGCAGCCCACACCCACGATCTAGCACAGATACGCAGTATTTT.

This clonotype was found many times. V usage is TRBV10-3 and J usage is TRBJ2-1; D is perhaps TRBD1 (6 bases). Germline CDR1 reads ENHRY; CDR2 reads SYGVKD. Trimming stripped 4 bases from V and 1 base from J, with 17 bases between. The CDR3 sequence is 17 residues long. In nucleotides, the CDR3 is TGTGCCATCAGTGGGCCACAGGGTCCGGGTTCCTACAATGAGCAGTTCTTC. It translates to CAISGPQGPGSYNEQFF.

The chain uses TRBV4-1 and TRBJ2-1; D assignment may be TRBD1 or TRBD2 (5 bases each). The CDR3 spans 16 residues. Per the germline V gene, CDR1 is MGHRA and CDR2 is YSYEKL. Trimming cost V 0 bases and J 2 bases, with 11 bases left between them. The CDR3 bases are TGCGCCAGCAGCCAAGATCGGGGCCGCACCTACAATGAGCAGTTCTTC. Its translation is CASSQDRGRTYNEQFF.

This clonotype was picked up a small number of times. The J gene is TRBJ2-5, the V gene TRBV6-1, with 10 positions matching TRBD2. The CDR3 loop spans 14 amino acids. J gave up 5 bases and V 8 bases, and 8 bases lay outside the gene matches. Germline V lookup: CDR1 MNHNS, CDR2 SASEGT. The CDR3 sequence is CASSSGGAVETQYF. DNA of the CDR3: TGTGCCAGCTCCAGCGGGGGGGCCGTGGAGACCCAGTACTTC.

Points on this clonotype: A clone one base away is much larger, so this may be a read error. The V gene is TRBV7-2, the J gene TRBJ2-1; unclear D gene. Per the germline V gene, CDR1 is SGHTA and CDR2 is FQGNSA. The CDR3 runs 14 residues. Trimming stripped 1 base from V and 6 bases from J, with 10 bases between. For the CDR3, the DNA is TGTGCCAGCAGCTTAGGGCCGGATTGCAATGAGCAGTTCTTC. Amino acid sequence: CASSLGPDCNEQFF. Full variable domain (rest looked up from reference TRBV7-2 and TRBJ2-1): GAGVSQSPSNKVTEKGKDVELRCDPISGHTALYWYRQSLGQGLEFLIYFQGNSAPDKSGLPSDRFSAERTGGSVSTLTIQRTQQEDSAVYLCASSLGPDCNEQFFGPGTRLTVL.

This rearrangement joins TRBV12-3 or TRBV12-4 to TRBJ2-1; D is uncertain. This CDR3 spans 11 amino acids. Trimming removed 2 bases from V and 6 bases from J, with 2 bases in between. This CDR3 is CASSLTNEQFF. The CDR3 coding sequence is TGTGCCAGCAGTTTAACCAATGAGCAGTTCTTC.

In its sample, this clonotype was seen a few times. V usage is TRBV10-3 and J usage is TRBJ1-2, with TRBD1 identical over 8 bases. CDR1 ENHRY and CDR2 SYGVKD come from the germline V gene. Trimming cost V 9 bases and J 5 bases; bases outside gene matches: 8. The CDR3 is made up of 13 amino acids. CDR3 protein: CAITSGGPYGYTF. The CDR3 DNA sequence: TGTGCCATAACGTCAGGGGGCCCGTATGGCTACACCTTC.

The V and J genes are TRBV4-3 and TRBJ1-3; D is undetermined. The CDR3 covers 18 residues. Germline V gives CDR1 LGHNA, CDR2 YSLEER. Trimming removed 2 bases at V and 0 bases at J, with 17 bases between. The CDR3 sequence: CASSQRVLGGVSGNTIYF. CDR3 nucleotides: TGCGCCAGCAGCCAACGGGTGTTGGGCGGCGTCTCTGGAAACACCATATATTTT.

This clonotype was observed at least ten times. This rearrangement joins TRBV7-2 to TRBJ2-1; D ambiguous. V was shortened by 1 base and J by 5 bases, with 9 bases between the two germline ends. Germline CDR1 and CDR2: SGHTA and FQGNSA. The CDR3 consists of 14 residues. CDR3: CASSLVVGNNEQFF. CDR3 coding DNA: TGTGCCAGCAGCTTAGTTGTCGGTAACAATGAGCAGTTCTTC.

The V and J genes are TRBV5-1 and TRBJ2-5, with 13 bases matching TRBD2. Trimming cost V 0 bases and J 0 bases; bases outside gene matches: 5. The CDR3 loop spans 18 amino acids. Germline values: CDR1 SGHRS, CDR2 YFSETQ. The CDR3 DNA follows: TGCGCCAGCAGCTTGGAACTAGCGGGGGGGGTCTACCAAGAGACCCAGTACTTC. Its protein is CASSLELAGGVYQETQYF.

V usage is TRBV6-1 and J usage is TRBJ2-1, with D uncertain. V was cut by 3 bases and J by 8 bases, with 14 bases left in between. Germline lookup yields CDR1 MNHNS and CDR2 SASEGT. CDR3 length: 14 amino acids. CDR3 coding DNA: TGTGCCAGCAGTGAGGGGAACGATTCCGATGAGCAGTTCTTC. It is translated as CASSEGNDSDEQFF.